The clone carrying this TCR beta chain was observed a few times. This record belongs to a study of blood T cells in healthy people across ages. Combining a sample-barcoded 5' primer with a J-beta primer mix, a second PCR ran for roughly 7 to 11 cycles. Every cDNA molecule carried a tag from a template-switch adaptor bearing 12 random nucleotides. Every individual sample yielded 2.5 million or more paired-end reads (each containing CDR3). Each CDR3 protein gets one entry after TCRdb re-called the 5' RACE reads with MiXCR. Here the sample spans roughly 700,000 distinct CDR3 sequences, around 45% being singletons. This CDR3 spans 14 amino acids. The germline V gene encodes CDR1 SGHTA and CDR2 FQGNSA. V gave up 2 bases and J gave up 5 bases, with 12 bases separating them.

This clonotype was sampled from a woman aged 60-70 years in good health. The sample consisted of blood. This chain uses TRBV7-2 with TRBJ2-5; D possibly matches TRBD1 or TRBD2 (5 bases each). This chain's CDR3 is CASSLSRAGETQYF. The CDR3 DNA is TGTGCCAGCAGCTTATCCAGGGCGGGTGAGACCCAGTACTTC.